These 30 T cell receptor beta chains were all obtained from the same sample, sequenced in a study of blood T cell repertoires in COVID-19. Repertoires were generated with immunoSEQ multiplex PCR, while TCRdb's copy carries only in-frame clones and drops some. The sample has about 500,000 clones, roughly nine tenths seen once. Material for sequencing was peripheral blood. The receptors here all came from a woman in her 50s with COVID-19, enrolled during active disease.

The CDR3 coding sequence is TGTGCCAGTGCGGGCACTAACTATGGCTACACCTTC. Translating it yields CASAGTNYGYTF. The chain recombines TRBV28 with TRBJ1-2, with unresolved D. Trimming removed 9 bases from V and 0 bases from J, with 8 bases in between. Looked up from germline, CDR1 is MDHEN and CDR2 is SYDVKM. The CDR3 sequence is 12 residues long.

The rearrangement links TRBV5-1 to TRBJ1-6, with 10 bases aligning to TRBD1. This CDR3 has 15 amino acids. In germline, CDR1 is SGHRS, CDR2 YFSETQ. Trimming cost V 3 bases and J 7 bases; bases outside gene matches: 4. The CDR3 DNA is TGCGCCAGCAGCTGGGGGACAGGGGAAAATTCACCCCTCCACTTT. It specifies CASSWGTGENSPLHF.

The chain joins TRBV5-8 to TRBJ2-7; 9 positions match TRBD1. Germline CDR1 and CDR2: SGHTS and YDEGEE. The CDR3 has 14 residues. With 2 bases clipped from V and 6 bases from J, the junction kept 6 bases outside the gene matches. The CDR3 region has the DNA TGTGCCAGCAGCTTACAGGGGGCGGGAGTCGAGCAGTACTTC. It yields the protein CASSLQGAGVEQYF.

The rearrangement uses TRBV11-2 and TRBJ2-7, with TRBD1 matching over 8 bases. J gave up 3 bases and V 2 bases, and 6 bases lay outside the gene matches. The CDR3 has 15 amino acids. Germline-derived CDR1 and CDR2 are SGHAT and FQNNGV. This CDR3 is CASSLIRGRLYEQYF. The CDR3 region has the DNA TGTGCCAGCAGCTTAATCAGGGGGCGCCTCTACGAGCAGTACTTC.

A single count supports this clone. This chain connects TRBV4-1 to TRBJ1-2, with D possibly matching TRBD1 (6 bases). The CDR3 loop spans 14 amino acids. Germline-derived CDR1 and CDR2 are MGHRA and YSYEKL. Between the trimmed V and J ends, which lost 4 bases and 5 bases, there was a span of 14 bases. The CDR3 region is CASSLEGTTYGYTF. The DNA for the CDR3 is TGCGCCAGCAGCCTTGAAGGGACAACTTATGGCTACACCTTC.

The genes are TRBV30 and TRBJ1-2, with D maybe TRBD1 (5 bases). Deletions cut 4 bases from V and 2 bases from J, with 11 bases between. The CDR3 covers 13 residues. CDR1 is GTSNPN, CDR2 SVGIG, per germline (reference sequence). CDR3 residues: CAWTEGQNYGYTF. The CDR3 coding sequence is TGTGCCTGGACGGAGGGGCAGAACTATGGCTACACCTTC.

The chain carries TRBV5-5 and TRBJ2-2, with D possibly matching TRBD1 (6 bases). There are 13 residues in the CDR3. V lost 2 bases to trimming and J lost 10 bases, with 12 bases between them. Germline V gene lookup returns CDR1 SGHKS and CDR2 YYEKEE (reference sequence). The CDR3 bases are TGTGCCAGCAGCTTTAAGGGGGACGAGGAGCTGTTTTTT. Amino acid sequence: CASSFKGDEELFF.

This chain's CDR3 is CASSEGGQGVETQHF. The CDR3 DNA is TGTGCCAGCAGTGAAGGGGGACAGGGAGTTGAGACCCAGCATTTT. The V call is TRBV6-1, the J call TRBJ1-5; 9 bases align to TRBD1. The CDR3 totals 15 residues. With V trimmed by 1 base and J by 11 bases, 9 bases remained unmatched. Germline-derived CDR1 and CDR2 are MNHNS and SASEGT.

This sequence joins TRBV5-8 and TRBJ2-3; 13 bases fit TRBD2. V shed 4 bases, J shed 6 bases, and the junction held 8 bases outside the gene matches. Looked up from germline, CDR1 is SGHTS and CDR2 is YDEGEE. The CDR3 runs 16 residues. DNA for the CDR3: TGTGCCAGCAGCCTCGGACTAGCGGGGGCTCGGGATACGCAGTATTTT. Residues: CASSLGLAGARDTQYF.

V gene TRBV3-1 (or the pseudogene TRBV3-2) combines with J gene TRBJ2-7, with D hard to call. The germline V and J ends were trimmed by 1 base and 6 bases, with 10 bases remaining between them. CDR1 and CDR2 (germline): LGHDT, YNNKEL (reference sequence). CDR3 length equals 13 residues. The CDR3 is CASSQGRRGEQYF. In DNA form, the CDR3 reads TGTGCCAGCAGCCAAGGCCGACGAGGCGAGCAGTACTTC.

The chain recombines TRBV10-3 with TRBJ2-6; D perhaps matches TRBD2 (5 bases). Between the trimmed V and J ends, which lost 4 bases and 0 bases, there was a span of 19 bases. CDR1 and CDR2 from the germline V gene are ENHRY and SYGVKD. The CDR3 runs 19 residues. The chain's CDR3 is CAISVEGFYAFSGANVLTF. CDR3 sequence (DNA): TGTGCCATCAGTGTCGAGGGATTTTACGCCTTCTCTGGGGCCAACGTCCTGACTTTC.

The chain combines TRBV5-1 with TRBJ1-5; D not resolved. CDR3 length: 13 residues. Looked up from germline, CDR1 is SGHRS and CDR2 is YFSETQ. Deletions cut 7 bases from V and 7 bases from J, with 15 bases between. The CDR3 spells CASSTETGQPQHF. For the CDR3, the DNA is TGCGCCAGCTCGACGGAGACGGGGCAGCCCCAGCATTTT.

The chain joins TRBV19 to TRBJ2-2; D unclear. Per germline, CDR1 LNHDA and CDR2 SQIVND (reference sequence). This CDR3 has 12 residues. Trimming stripped 3 bases from V and 4 bases from J, with 3 bases between. The chain's CDR3 is CASSMATGELFF. DNA of the CDR3: TGTGCCAGTAGTATGGCCACCGGGGAGCTGTTTTTT.

The genes are TRBV24-1 and TRBJ2-2, with 9 bases aligning to TRBD1. CDR1 is KGHDR and CDR2 is SFDVKD in the germline V gene. Trimming took 4 bases from V and 7 from J; bases not matched to a gene: 9. The CDR3 extends over 16 amino acids. Here the CDR3 reads CATSDTRQGGIGELFF. The CDR3 coding sequence is TGTGCCACCAGTGACACACGACAGGGGGGGATCGGGGAGCTGTTTTTT.

This clone appeared once. The chain links TRBV5-1 to TRBJ2-1, with a tentative D call TRBD1 (6 bases). The CDR3 is made up of 16 amino acids. Germline CDR1 reads SGHRS; CDR2 reads YFSETQ. Trimming took 1 base from V and 1 from J, leaving 12 bases between them. The CDR3 sequence: CASSLTGPRSYNEQFF. CDR3 DNA: TGCGCCAGCAGCTTGACAGGGCCCCGTTCCTACAATGAGCAGTTCTTC. Full variable domain (remainder filled in from reference TRBV5-1 and TRBJ2-1): KAGVTQTPRYLIKTRGQQVTLSCSPISGHRSVSWYQQTPGQGLQFLFEYFSETQRNKGNFPGRFSGRQFSNSRSEMNVSTLELGDSALYLCASSLTGPRSYNEQFFGPGTRLTVL.

This clone was seen just once. V and J are TRBV7-9 and TRBJ1-4; 7 positions agree with TRBD1. V lost 4 bases and J lost 0; bases outside the gene matches: 5. The germline V gene has CDR1 SEHNR and CDR2 FQNEAQ (reference sequence). This CDR3 is built from 16 residues. Here the CDR3 reads CASSSDRASTNEKLFF. The CDR3 region has the DNA TGTGCCAGCAGCTCCGACAGGGCTTCAACTAATGAAAAACTGTTTTTT.

V and J are TRBV10-3 and TRBJ1-2; D not resolved. Germline V CDR1 and CDR2: ENHRY, SYGVKD. Trimming removed 3 bases from V and 2 bases from J, with 16 bases in between. The CDR3 has 16 residues. CDR3 coding DNA: TGTGCCATCAGTGACCCGACGGGGATAGGGAACTATGGCTACACCTTC. Translated, it gives CAISDPTGIGNYGYTF.

This clone has only one observation. The CDR3 DNA follows: TGCGCCAGCAGCGGGGGGACAGGAGGAAACACCATATATTTT. It translates to CASSGGTGGNTIYF. This chain uses TRBV5-1 with TRBJ1-3, with 8 positions matching TRBD1. The J segment lost 4 bases and the V segment lost 4 bases, leaving 4 bases of the junction unmatched. The CDR3 contains 14 residues. Germline V CDR1 and CDR2: SGHRS, YFSETQ.

This chain uses TRBV5-1 with TRBJ2-7; TRBD2 is a possible D gene (5 bases). The CDR3 length is 15 residues. V was cut by 0 bases and J by 4 bases, with 14 bases left in between. CDR1 is SGHRS, CDR2 YFSETQ, per germline. Written as DNA, the CDR3 is TGCGCCAGCAGCTTGGAAGCCGGGGTTGTGTACGAGCAGTACTTC. Translation gives CASSLEAGVVYEQYF.

This rearrangement joins TRBV3-1 (or the pseudogene TRBV3-2) to TRBJ1-6, with no clear D. V was trimmed by 4 bases and J by 8 bases, leaving 6 bases between them. The V gene's germline CDR1 is LGHDT and CDR2 YNNKEL (reference sequence). This CDR3 comprises 12 residues. CDR3 amino acids: CASSRTDSPLHF. The CDR3 DNA is TGTGCCAGCAGCCGCACAGATTCACCCCTCCACTTT.

The V call is TRBV3-1 (or the pseudogene TRBV3-2), the J call TRBJ2-7; 7 bases map to TRBD1. This CDR3 has 14 residues. V was pared by 4 bases and J by 4 bases, with 7 bases of the junction left unmatched. CDR1 LGHDT and CDR2 YNNKEL come from the germline V gene (reference sequence). In DNA, the CDR3 is TGTGCCAGCAGCCTAAGACAGGGTGGGTACGAGCAGTACTTC. This sequence encodes CASSLRQGGYEQYF.

This chain joins TRBV14 and TRBJ1-3; D not certain. The ends were cut back, 4 bases at V and 3 bases at J, with 7 bases in the middle. The CDR3 totals 13 residues. The germline CDR1 and CDR2 sequences are SGHDN and FVKESK. CDR3 DNA sequence: TGTGCCAGCAGCCCGGGGTATGGAAACACCATATATTTT. It is translated as CASSPGYGNTIYF.

The chain couples TRBV5-1 to TRBJ2-2; 8 positions match TRBD2. CDR3 length equals 16 residues. Unmatched junction bases numbered 7, after V lost 0 bases and J lost 6 bases. Looked up from germline, CDR1 is SGHRS and CDR2 is YFSETQ. In nucleotides, the CDR3 is TGCGCCAGCAGCTTGGTACCGGGACTAGGCGCCGGGGAGCTGTTTTTT. It encodes CASSLVPGLGAGELFF.

This clone was seen once. This specimen includes other DNA sequences encoding the same CDR3. CDR3 amino acids: CASTGNTEAFF. CDR3 sequence (DNA): TGTGCCTCGACAGGGAACACTGAAGCTTTCTTT. The rearrangement joins TRBV30 to TRBJ1-1; TRBD1 might be the D (6 bases). The germline CDR1 and CDR2 sequences are GTSNPN and SVGIG (reference sequence). V was clipped by 7 bases and J by 1 base, with 7 bases between them. The CDR3 extends over 11 amino acids.

The chain has TRBV14 and TRBJ2-7; 13 positions match TRBD2. The junction had 6 bases not matched to a gene; V was cut back by 4 bases and J by 6 bases. The germline V gene encodes CDR1 SGHDN and CDR2 FVKESK. The CDR3 contains 15 residues. For the CDR3, the DNA is TGTGCCAGCAGCCCTGGACTAGCGGGGGTCTCCGAGCAGTACTTC. It yields the protein CASSPGLAGVSEQYF.

The chain employs TRBV3-1 (or the pseudogene TRBV3-2) and TRBJ2-7; 13 nucleotides line up with TRBD2. V lost 4 bases, J lost 6 bases, and 15 bases stayed unmatched. CDR1 LGHDT and CDR2 YNNKEL come from the germline V gene (reference sequence). The CDR3 runs to 18 residues. CDR3 nucleotide sequence: TGTGCCAGCAGCCGAGGACTAGCGGGGGCATTGATTGGGAGCGAGCAGTACTTC. Protein product: CASSRGLAGALIGSEQYF.

The chain carries TRBV5-6 and TRBJ1-1; D unresolved. V lost 5 bases, J lost 11 bases, and 13 bases lay in between. Germline CDR1 is SGHDT and CDR2 is YYEEEE. CDR3 length: 11 amino acids. CDR3 DNA: TGTGCCAGCAGTTCAATCTCGGAGGCTTTCTTT. Translation: CASSSISEAFF.

The rearrangement joins TRBV6-5 to TRBJ1-5, with D maybe TRBD1 (5 bases). With 6 bases removed from V and 4 bases from J, the gap between germline ends came to 13 bases. CDR3 length: 14 residues. CDR1 is MNHEY and CDR2 is SVGAGI in the germline V gene. CDR3 nucleotide sequence: TGTGCCAGCAGCCGGGGGGACGGTAATCAGCCCCAGCATTTT. Amino acid sequence: CASSRGDGNQPQHF.

The gene calls are TRBV5-1 and TRBJ1-4; tentatively, D is TRBD1 (5 bases). Trimming cost V 3 bases and J 3 bases, with 15 bases left between them. Germline-derived CDR1 and CDR2 are SGHRS and YFSETQ. CDR3 size: 16 residues. The CDR3 protein is CASSSGRVYSNEKLFF. The CDR3, as DNA: TGCGCCAGCAGCTCCGGCAGGGTATATTCTAATGAAAAACTGTTTTTT. Looking up the rest from reference TRBV5-1 and TRBJ1-4 gives the full variable domain: KAGVTQTPRYLIKTRGQQVTLSCSPISGHRSVSWYQQTPGQGLQFLFEYFSETQRNKGNFPGRFSGRQFSNSRSEMNVSTLELGDSALYLCASSSGRVYSNEKLFFGSGTQLSVL.

The V and J genes are TRBV27 and TRBJ2-3, with 8 bases aligning to TRBD2. The V segment lost 5 bases and the J segment 0 bases; nucleotides outside the gene matches: 13. Looked up from germline, CDR1 is MNHEY and CDR2 is SMNVEV (reference sequence). The CDR3 covers 18 residues. CDR3 sequence: CASSKPWGAGESTDTQYF. Here the CDR3 DNA reads TGTGCCAGCAGTAAACCCTGGGGAGCGGGGGAGAGCACAGATACGCAGTATTTT.